The rows below give T cell receptor beta chains drawn from one sample of a study of cytomegalovirus exposure and HLA in healthy donors. Sequenced by immunoSEQ multiplex PCR; TCRdb stores in-frame clones only, minus some. The sample holds roughly 130,000 clones; just under 85% are singletons and the top ten take about 2.9%. Material for sequencing was PBMCs. The receptors come from a boy between 2 and 10 years old in good health and CMV-seronegative. The CDR3 runs from the conserved cysteine through the conserved F or W. A D gene is named only where the DNA matches it firmly. Part of the rows lack a size; the others show once, few, many or a class for expanded clones.

D	V	size	J	DNA	CDR3
-	TRBV6-5	-	TRBJ1-1	TGTGCCAGCAGGGACAGCCAGATGAACACTGAAGCTTTCTTT	CASRDSQMNTEAFF
-	TRBV5-6	-	TRBJ1-5	TGTGCCAGCAGCCGGGCGGGGGGGGCATATCAGCCCCAGCATTTT	CASSRAGGAYQPQHF
-	TRBV4-1	-	TRBJ1-3	TGCGCCAGCAGCCCCTCGGGAGGAGTCTCTGGAAACACCATATATTTT	CASSPSGGVSGNTIYF
-	TRBV4-2	-	TRBJ1-5	TGTGCCAGCAGAATTGAACAGGGAATTCATCAGCCCCAGCATTTT	CASRIEQGIHQPQHF
TRBD1	TRBV19	-	TRBJ2-3	TGTGCCAGTATGGACCCCGGGACAGGAATCACAGATACGCAGTATTTT	CASMDPGTGITDTQYF
TRBD2	TRBV10-2	-	TRBJ2-1	TGCGCCAGCAGTGGGCCCCGGAGAGTAGCGGGAGAGCAGGGTGAGCAGTTCTTC	CASSGPRRVAGEQGEQFF
-	TRBV2	-	TRBJ1-6	TGTGCCAGCAGTGAACTTGGGGCAGGGATCACCTATAATTCACCCCTCCACTTT	CASSELGAGITYNSPLHF
-	TRBV7-9	-	TRBJ1-3	TGTGCCAGCAGCTCTCCCACCAGTTCCGGAAACACCATATATTTT	CASSSPTSSGNTIYF
TRBD1	TRBV4-3	once	TRBJ1-6	TGCGCCAGCAGCCAAGATGGAAGGGGGCCTTCACCCCTCCACTTT	CASSQDGRGPSPLHF
TRBD2	TRBV6-1	-	TRBJ2-5	TGTGCCAGCAGAGCGGGAGGGCCCAGAGAGACCCAGTACTTC	CASRAGGPRETQYF
-	TRBV2	-	TRBJ1-5	TGTGCCAGCAAGACGGGTAATCAGCCCCAGCATTTT	CASKTGNQPQHF
TRBD2	TRBV7-9	once	TRBJ2-1	TGTGCCAGCAGCCCCTCGGGACTAGCGAAAACTAGCTCCTACAATGAGCAGTTCTTC	CASSPSGLAKTSSYNEQFF
-	TRBV10-3	-	TRBJ2-3	TGTGCCATCAGTATAAAGCCAGATACGCAGTATTTT	CAISIKPDTQYF
TRBD2	TRBV6-4	-	TRBJ2-1	TGTGCCAGCAGTGTTACTAGCGGGGGGGCTCGGAATGAGCAGTTCTTC	CASSVTSGGARNEQFF
TRBD2	TRBV7-9	-	TRBJ2-1	TGTGCCAGCAGCCCCGGACTAGCGGGAACCTACAATGAGCAGTTCTTC	CASSPGLAGTYNEQFF
-	TRBV27	-	TRBJ1-5	TGTGCCAGCAGTTTTGAGGCAGTTGATCAGCCCCAGCATTTT	CASSFEAVDQPQHF